One and the same sample provided the 26 T cell receptor beta chains below, sequenced in a study of blood T cell repertoires in COVID-19. The repertoire was sequenced with immunoSEQ multiplex PCR; TCRdb's copy has only in-frame clones and lacks some. The repertoire holds about 270,000 clones, with around nine tenths as singletons. Sequencing was done on a sample of peripheral blood. The receptor source for this set is a woman in her sixties or seventies who had recovered from COVID-19.

The chain has TRBV10-3 and TRBJ1-2, with 11 bases that match TRBD1. CDR3 size: 15 residues. Trimming at V came to 6 bases and at J to 6 bases, leaving 9 bases not matched to a gene. Germline values: CDR1 ENHRY, CDR2 SYGVKD. Here the CDR3 DNA reads TGTGCCATCAGCTGGACAGGGGGCGAGATGGATGGCTACACCTTC. It specifies CAISWTGGEMDGYTF.

The chain is built from TRBV9 and TRBJ2-3; possible D gene TRBD2, 6 bases. This CDR3 contains 13 residues. CDR1 is SGDLS and CDR2 is YYNGEE in the germline V gene. V was clipped by 3 bases and J by 4 bases, with 9 bases between them. CDR3 sequence (DNA): TGTGCCAGCAGCGGATGGGGGGCAGATACGCAGTATTTT. Protein sequence: CASSGWGADTQYF.

The genes are TRBV7-3 and TRBJ2-3, with D tentatively TRBD2 (6 bases). CDR1 is SGHTA and CDR2 is FQGTGA in the germline V gene. The CDR3 has 16 residues. V dropped 5 bases and J dropped 2 bases, with 17 bases sitting between them. This CDR3 is CASSTTGLHFTDTQYF. CDR3 nucleotides: TGTGCCAGCAGCACCACCGGACTACATTTCACAGATACGCAGTATTTT.

V is TRBV7-6 and J is TRBJ1-1; maybe TRBD1 (6 bases). Germline lookup yields CDR1 SGHVS and CDR2 FNYEAQ. CDR3 length equals 12 residues. Deletions cut 1 base from V and 9 bases from J, with 9 bases between. The CDR3 loop is CASSLDWGQAFF. CDR3 DNA sequence: TGTGCCAGCAGCTTAGACTGGGGGCAAGCTTTCTTT.

V is TRBV7-6 and J is TRBJ1-6; D is undetermined. This CDR3 has 14 residues. V lost 4 bases to trimming and J lost 4 bases, with 8 bases between them. CDR1 is SGHVS, CDR2 FNYEAQ, per germline. The CDR3 bases are TGTGCCAGCAGCTCCGGGGAGTATAATTCACCCCTCCACTTT. As protein: CASSSGEYNSPLHF.

This clone was detected only once. The chain is built from TRBV7-9 and TRBJ2-1; TRBD1 matches 9 bases. The CDR3 runs to 19 residues. Per germline, CDR1 SEHNR and CDR2 FQNEAQ (reference sequence). The V and J ends lost 4 bases and 7 bases, in that order; junction bases with no gene match: 20. CDR3 in amino acids: CASSYRVNRGLESANEQFF. In nucleotides, the CDR3 is TGTGCCAGCAGCTACCGCGTTAACAGGGGGCTAGAGTCCGCGAATGAGCAGTTCTTC.

The CDR3 sequence is CASSRGDGGQPQHF. CDR3 DNA: TGTGCCAGCAGTCGGGGGGATGGGGGTCAGCCCCAGCATTTT. V gene TRBV28 combines with J gene TRBJ1-5; D is perhaps TRBD1 (5 bases). The CDR3 length is 14 residues. CDR1 and CDR2 from the germline V gene are MDHEN and SYDVKM. The ends were cut back, 5 bases at V and 6 bases at J, with 14 bases in the middle. Drawing the rest from reference TRBV28 and TRBJ1-5, the complete variable domain is DVKVTQSSRYLVKRTGEKVFLECVQDMDHENMFWYRQDPGLGLRLIYFSYDVKMKEKGDIPEGYSVSREKKERFSLILESASTNQTSMYLCASSRGDGGQPQHFGDGTRLSIL.

The chain links TRBV5-1 to TRBJ1-1; D not resolved. Germline V gives CDR1 SGHRS, CDR2 YFSETQ. Trimming took 0 bases from V and 8 from J, leaving 17 bases between them. This CDR3 is 15 amino acids long. The CDR3 spells CASSLVISGTEEAFF. In nucleotides, the CDR3 is TGCGCCAGCAGCTTGGTTATTTCAGGCACTGAAGAAGCTTTCTTT.

This chain links TRBV6-1 with TRBJ2-7, with 9 nucleotides matching TRBD2. V was pared by 1 base and J by 2 bases, with 3 bases of the junction left unmatched. The CDR3 runs to 15 residues. The germline V gene encodes CDR1 MNHNS and CDR2 SASEGT. This CDR3 reads CASSEVGGGAYEQYF. CDR3 sequence (DNA): TGTGCCAGCAGTGAAGTCGGCGGGGGGGCCTACGAGCAGTACTTC.

The genes are TRBV6-5 and TRBJ2-5; D is possibly TRBD2 (6 bases). The V and J ends lost 6 bases and 4 bases respectively, with 18 bases between them. Germline-derived CDR1 and CDR2 are MNHEY and SVGAGI. CDR3 length: 15 residues. The CDR3 reads CASSHEGRGGETQYF. The DNA of the CDR3 is TGTGCCAGCAGCCACGAGGGGCGGGGTGGAGAGACCCAGTACTTC.

CDR3 region: CASSTPRGQNTGELFF. Written as DNA, the CDR3 is TGTGCCAGCAGCACACCCCGGGGACAGAACACCGGGGAGCTGTTTTTT. The rearrangement uses TRBV7-9 and TRBJ2-2; tentative D call: TRBD1 (6 bases). Germline V CDR1 and CDR2: SEHNR, FQNEAQ (reference sequence). The CDR3 has 16 residues. V shed 5 bases and J shed 1 base, with 14 bases lying between them.

The rearrangement uses TRBV28 and TRBJ1-4; TRBD1 matches at 9 bases. CDR1 and CDR2 from the germline V gene are MDHEN and SYDVKM. CDR3 length equals 16 residues. With V trimmed by 6 bases and J by 5 bases, 10 bases remained unmatched. CDR3 sequence (DNA): TGTGCCAGCAGAATACCCGGGACAGGGTTCAATGAAAAACTGTTTTTT. This encodes CASRIPGTGFNEKLFF.

The chain links TRBV5-6 to TRBJ1-6; possibly TRBD1 for D (6 bases). V lost 4 bases to trimming and J lost 5 bases, with 16 bases between them. Germline-derived CDR1 and CDR2 are SGHDT and YYEEEE. This CDR3 is 16 amino acids long. The CDR3 DNA reads as TGTGCCAGCAGCCTAACAGGGTATTACCATAATTCACCCCTCCACTTT. It encodes CASSLTGYYHNSPLHF.

The J gene is TRBJ2-2, the V gene TRBV7-3, with TRBD2 identical over 8 bases. CDR3 length: 15 amino acids. V was clipped by 7 bases and J by 5 bases; unmatched bases: 9. CDR1 SGHTA and CDR2 FQGTGA come from the germline V gene. In DNA, the CDR3 is TGTGCCAGCACCGGAGGGGCTAGCGGGACCGGGGAGCTGTTTTTT. Amino acids: CASTGGASGTGELFF. Full variable domain (missing parts from reference TRBV7-3 and TRBJ2-2): GAGVSQTPSNKVTEKGKYVELRCDPISGHTALYWYRQSLGQGPEFLIYFQGTGAADDSGLPNDRFFAVRPEGSVSTLKIQRTERGDSAVYLCASTGGASGTGELFFGEGSRLTVL.

The V call is TRBV10-3, the J call TRBJ2-3; TRBD1 aligns across 9 bases. From germline, CDR1 is ENHRY and CDR2 SYGVKD. The CDR3 consists of 15 residues. V lost 6 bases, J lost 3 bases, and 7 bases stayed unmatched. The CDR3 DNA reads as TGTGCCATCAGCGATGGGACAGGGAGGACAGATACGCAGTATTTT. This translates into CAISDGTGRTDTQYF.

This clone has more than one count but fewer than ten. Written as DNA, the CDR3 is TGTGCCAGCAGCCAAGGGGAGTATAGCAATCAGCCCCAGCATTTT. Its protein is CASSQGEYSNQPQHF. The V gene is TRBV4-2, the J gene TRBJ1-5; the D is unclear. V lost 1 base, J lost 0 bases, and 7 bases lay in between. CDR1 and CDR2 from the germline V gene are LGHNA and YNFKEQ. This CDR3 is built from 15 residues.

The chain is built from TRBV7-8 and TRBJ1-2, with a tentative D call TRBD1 (6 bases). The V gene's germline CDR1 is SGHVS and CDR2 FQNEAQ. Between the trimmed V and J ends, which lost 4 bases and 4 bases, there was a span of 10 bases. The CDR3 is 13 amino acids. The CDR3 bases are TGTGCCAGCAGCTGGGGGCGAACCTATGGCTACACCTTC. It translates to CASSWGRTYGYTF.

V is TRBV7-8 and J is TRBJ1-5; D is uncertain. Germline CDR1 reads SGHVS; CDR2 reads FQNEAQ. The CDR3 is 17 amino acids. Trimming shortened V by 2 bases and J by 0 bases, and 14 bases separated the two germline ends. The CDR3 sequence: CASSLRPGVTSNQPQHF. The DNA of the CDR3 is TGTGCCAGCAGCTTACGACCTGGAGTAACTAGCAATCAGCCCCAGCATTTT.

This clone was counted a few times. This chain connects TRBV6-1 to TRBJ2-2; TRBD1 matches 7 bases. Trimming took 1 base from V and 4 from J; bases not matched to a gene: 6. The CDR3 is 16 amino acids. Germline assignment: CDR1 MNHNS and CDR2 SASEGT. The CDR3 DNA sequence: TGTGCCAGCAGTGAAGTAACAGGGGTCTCCACCGGGGAGCTGTTTTTT. Its translation is CASSEVTGVSTGELFF.

This clone was counted once. The chain is built from TRBV10-3 and TRBJ1-1; D is possibly TRBD1 (6 bases). The V gene's germline CDR1 is ENHRY and CDR2 SYGVKD. This CDR3 contains 13 residues. With 6 bases removed from V and 10 bases from J, the gap between germline ends came to 18 bases. CDR3 bases: TGTGCCATCAGGCCGGACAGCCTTATGGGAGCTTTCTTT. This gives the protein CAIRPDSLMGAFF.

The chain has TRBV5-1 and TRBJ2-2, with a tentative D call TRBD1 (7 bases). CDR1 SGHRS and CDR2 YFSETQ come from the germline V gene. The CDR3 runs 17 residues. Trimming shortened V by 1 base and J by 4 bases, and 17 bases separated the two germline ends. CDR3 in DNA: TGCGCCAGCAGCTTGTTCTATTCAGGGGGAGGCACCGGGGAGCTGTTTTTT. This encodes CASSLFYSGGGTGELFF.

This chain links TRBV6-5 with TRBJ1-4; TRBD1 agrees at 7 bases. CDR3 size: 14 residues. The germline gives CDR1 MNHEY, CDR2 SVGAGI. After removal of 8 bases from V and 0 bases from J, the junction contained 3 bases not matched to a gene. The DNA for the CDR3 is TGTGCCAGCCACACAGGGGCAACTAATGAAAAACTGTTTTTT. Translated, it gives CASHTGATNEKLFF.

The chain uses TRBV5-1 and TRBJ2-3; the match to TRBD2 covers 7 bases. This CDR3 contains 13 residues. CDR1 is SGHRS, CDR2 YFSETQ, per germline. J gave up 2 bases and V 6 bases, and 3 bases lay outside the gene matches. The CDR3 sequence is CASISGDTDTQYF. In DNA, the CDR3 is TGCGCCAGCATAAGCGGGGACACAGATACGCAGTATTTT.

This clone was seen repeatedly, ten times or more. The V and J genes are TRBV7-8 and TRBJ2-7; D may be TRBD1 (5 bases). Trimming removed 5 bases at V and 0 bases at J, with 8 bases between. Germline V gene sequence: CDR1 SGHVS, CDR2 FQNEAQ. The CDR3 length is 13 residues. CDR3 residues: CASSATVSYEQYF. The CDR3 coding sequence is TGTGCCAGCAGCGCGACAGTCTCCTACGAGCAGTACTTC.

V gene TRBV5-1 combines with J gene TRBJ2-2; a weak D match, TRBD1 (7 bases). V lost 4 bases and J lost 4, with 11 bases in between. Germline V lookup: CDR1 SGHRS, CDR2 YFSETQ. The CDR3 is made up of 14 amino acids. CDR3 amino acids: CASSSQGGTGELFF. CDR3 coding DNA: TGCGCCAGCAGCAGCCAGGGGGGCACCGGGGAGCTGTTTTTT.

The V call is TRBV28, the J call TRBJ2-1; D is possibly TRBD2 (5 bases). From germline, CDR1 is MDHEN and CDR2 SYDVKM. V was pared by 6 bases and J by 9 bases, with 12 bases between. The CDR3 spans 12 residues. For the CDR3, the DNA is TGTGCCAGCAGACTCAGCGGCATTGAGCAGTTCTTC. It yields the protein CASRLSGIEQFF.